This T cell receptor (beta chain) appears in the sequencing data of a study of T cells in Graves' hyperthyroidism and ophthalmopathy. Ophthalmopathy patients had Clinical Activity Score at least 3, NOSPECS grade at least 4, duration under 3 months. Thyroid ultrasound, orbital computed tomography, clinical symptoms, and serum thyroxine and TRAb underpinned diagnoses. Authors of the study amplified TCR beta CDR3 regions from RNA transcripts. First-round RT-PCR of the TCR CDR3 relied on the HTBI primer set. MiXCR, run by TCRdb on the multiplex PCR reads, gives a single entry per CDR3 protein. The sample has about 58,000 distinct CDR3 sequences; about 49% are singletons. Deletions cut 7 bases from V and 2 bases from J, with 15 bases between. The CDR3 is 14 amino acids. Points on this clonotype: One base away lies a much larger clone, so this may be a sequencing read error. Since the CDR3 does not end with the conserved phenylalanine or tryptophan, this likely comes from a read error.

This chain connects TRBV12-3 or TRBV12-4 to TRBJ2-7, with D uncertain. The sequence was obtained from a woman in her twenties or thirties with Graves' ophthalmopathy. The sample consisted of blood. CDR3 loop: CASTPVGLAYEQYL. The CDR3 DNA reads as TGTGCCAGCACCCCAGTCGGCCTCGCCTACGAGCAGTACTTA.